The 13 T cell receptor beta chains reported below all come from one sample, sequenced in a study of cytomegalovirus exposure and HLA in healthy donors. The study ran its PCR with 60 Vbeta and 13 Jbeta primers. Data came from immunoSEQ multiplex PCR; TCRdb stores just in-frame clones and leaves some out. Among roughly 120,000 clones listed, 74% were seen once. Sequencing was performed on PBMCs. Receptor source: a woman aged 50 to 60 in good health and CMV-seropositive.

This clone appeared a few times. This sequence joins TRBV9 and TRBJ2-3, with D unresolved. This CDR3 has 17 amino acids. CDR1 SGDLS and CDR2 YYNGEE come from the germline V gene. V dropped 0 bases and J dropped 0 bases, with 14 bases sitting between them. CDR3 nucleotides: TGTGCCAGCAGCGTAGTTCCCTTATATTCTAGCACAGATACGCAGTATTTT. This sequence encodes CASSVVPLYSSTDTQYF.

V and J are TRBV10-3 and TRBJ1-6; no reliable D call. This CDR3 contains 13 residues. Trimming pared 11 bases from V and 0 bases from J, leaving 8 bases between. Germline values: CDR1 ENHRY, CDR2 SYGVKD. The CDR3 DNA reads TGTGCCGCCCATAGCTCCTATAATTCACCCCTCCACTTT. The encoded protein is CAAHSSYNSPLHF.

The chain carries TRBV2 and TRBJ1-6; D gene uncertain. Germline V gene data show CDR1 as SNHLY and CDR2 as FYNNEI. The CDR3 length is 14 residues. The V gene lost 6 bases and the J gene lost 9 bases, with 15 bases spanning the gap. This chain's CDR3 is CASRLRGISSPLHF. In DNA form, the CDR3 reads TGTGCCAGCAGACTCCGAGGGATCTCTTCACCCCTCCACTTT.

The genes are TRBV28 and TRBJ2-3; 10 bases fit TRBD2. V shed 3 bases, J shed 6 bases, and the junction held 12 bases outside the gene matches. The CDR3 extends over 17 amino acids. CDR1 and CDR2 from the germline V gene are MDHEN and SYDVKM. As DNA, the CDR3 is TGTGCCAGCAGTTTCTCTCTCCCAGCGGGGGGGGTTGATACGCAGTATTTT. Protein sequence: CASSFSLPAGGVDTQYF.

This chain connects TRBV7-8 to TRBJ2-7; 11 bases line up with TRBD1. J gave up 5 bases and V 5 bases, and 5 bases lay outside the gene matches. This CDR3 region has 14 residues. Germline V lookup: CDR1 SGHVS, CDR2 FQNEAQ. CDR3 bases: TGTGCCAGCAGCGTACCGGGACAGGGGGACGAGCAGTACTTC. Residues: CASSVPGQGDEQYF. Full variable domain (rest looked up from reference TRBV7-8 and TRBJ2-7): GAGVSQSPRYKVAKRGQDVALRCDPISGHVSLFWYQQALGQGPEFLTYFQNEAQLDKSGLPSDRFFAERPEGSVSTLKIQRTQQEDSAVYLCASSVPGQGDEQYFGPGTRLTVT.

The V gene is TRBV27, the J gene TRBJ1-4; D is unclear. The germline V gene encodes CDR1 MNHEY and CDR2 SMNVEV (reference sequence). The CDR3 has 14 residues. The ends were cut back, 6 bases at V and 5 bases at J, with 13 bases in the middle. CDR3 sequence reads: CASRRHEENEKLFF. CDR3 DNA sequence: TGTGCCAGCAGGAGACACGAAGAAAATGAAAAACTGTTTTTT.

The chain has TRBV19 and TRBJ2-7; possible D gene TRBD1, 5 bases. Per the germline V gene, CDR1 is LNHDA and CDR2 is SQIVND (reference sequence). The V end lost 8 bases, the J end lost 5 bases, and 13 bases lay between the germline ends. CDR3 length: 12 residues. CDR3 protein: CASEGAGDEQYF. The CDR3 region has the DNA TGTGCCAGTGAAGGGGCAGGAGACGAGCAGTACTTC.

The chain links TRBV6-5 to TRBJ2-5, with D possibly being TRBD1 (7 bases). The DNA end is a closer match to TRBJ2-7, so the J assignment may be wrong. The germline V gene encodes CDR1 MNHEY and CDR2 SVGAGI. The CDR3 has 13 amino acids. The CDR3 nucleotides read TGTGCCAGCAGGACAGGGAGGAACTACGAGCAGTACTTC. Residues: CASRTGRNYEQYF.

The chain recombines TRBV6-1 with TRBJ2-1; 12 bases are a match to TRBD2. Germline CDR1 reads MNHNS; CDR2 reads SASEGT. V was pared by 9 bases and J by 5 bases, with 5 bases of the junction left unmatched. The length of the CDR3 is 14 residues. Here the CDR3 reads CASVTSGGNNEQFF. DNA for the CDR3: TGTGCCAGTGTTACTAGCGGGGGGAACAATGAGCAGTTCTTC.

The V call is TRBV6-5, the J call TRBJ1-4, with no clear D. The CDR3 covers 15 residues. With 0 bases removed from V and 6 bases from J, the gap between germline ends came to 11 bases. CDR1 is MNHEY and CDR2 is SVGAGI in the germline V gene. The DNA for the CDR3 is TGTGCCAGCAGTTACTCTGGGTCGGGGTATGAAAAACTGTTTTTT. This sequence encodes CASSYSGSGYEKLFF.

The chain carries TRBV28 and TRBJ1-2; possible D gene TRBD1, 6 bases. Trimming shortened V by 6 bases and J by 8 bases, and 10 bases separated the two germline ends. Germline assignment: CDR1 MDHEN and CDR2 SYDVKM. The CDR3 totals 11 residues. Written as DNA, the CDR3 is TGTGCCAGCAGGTCTCAGGGGGGCTACACCTTC. It specifies CASRSQGGYTF.

This rearrangement joins TRBV5-1 to TRBJ2-2; no clear D. Per the germline V gene, CDR1 is SGHRS and CDR2 is YFSETQ. This CDR3 is built from 14 residues. The V end was cut by 6 bases, the J end by 6 bases, with 15 bases between. CDR3 amino acids: CASTPPEAAGELFF. The CDR3 nucleotides read TGCGCCAGCACCCCTCCCGAGGCGGCCGGGGAGCTGTTTTTT.

This clone was recorded a few times. The genes are TRBV2 and TRBJ1-6, with a tentative D call TRBD1 (5 bases). The ends were cut back, 2 bases at V and 13 bases at J, with 12 bases in the middle. In germline, CDR1 is SNHLY, CDR2 FYNNEI. The CDR3 length is 13 residues. CDR3 DNA sequence: TGTGCCAGCAGTGAACAGGGCCGTTCGCCCCTCCACTTT. Its translation is CASSEQGRSPLHF.